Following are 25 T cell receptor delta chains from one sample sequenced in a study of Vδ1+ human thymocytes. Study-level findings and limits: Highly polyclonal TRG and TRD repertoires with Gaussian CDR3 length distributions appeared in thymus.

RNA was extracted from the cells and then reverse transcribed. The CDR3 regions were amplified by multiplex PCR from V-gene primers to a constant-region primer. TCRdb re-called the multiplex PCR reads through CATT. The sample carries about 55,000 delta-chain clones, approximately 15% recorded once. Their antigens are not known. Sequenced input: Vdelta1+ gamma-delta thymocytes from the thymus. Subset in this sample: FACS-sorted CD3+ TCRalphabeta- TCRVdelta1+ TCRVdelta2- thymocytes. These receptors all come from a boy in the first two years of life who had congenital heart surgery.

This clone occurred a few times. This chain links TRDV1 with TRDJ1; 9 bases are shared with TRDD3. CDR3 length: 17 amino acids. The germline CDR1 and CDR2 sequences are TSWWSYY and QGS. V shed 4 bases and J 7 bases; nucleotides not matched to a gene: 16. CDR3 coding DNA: TGTGCTCTTGGGGTCCCCCGGGCTGGGGGATTAGGGGGTAAACTCATCTTT. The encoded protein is CALGVPRAGGLGGKLIF.

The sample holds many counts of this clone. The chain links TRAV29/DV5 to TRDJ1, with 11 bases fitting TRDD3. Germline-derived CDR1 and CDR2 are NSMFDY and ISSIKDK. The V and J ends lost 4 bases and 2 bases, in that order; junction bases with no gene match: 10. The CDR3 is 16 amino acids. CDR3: CAAFTPYWGITDKLIF. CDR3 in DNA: TGTGCAGCATTTACTCCGTACTGGGGGATAACCGATAAACTCATCTTT.

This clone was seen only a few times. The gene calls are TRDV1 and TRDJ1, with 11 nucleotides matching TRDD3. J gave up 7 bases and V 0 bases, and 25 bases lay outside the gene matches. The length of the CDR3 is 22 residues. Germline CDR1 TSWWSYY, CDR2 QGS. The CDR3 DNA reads TGTGCTCTTGGGGAACTTGTCTTCCCCTACGCCGCTAGACTGGGGGATATTCTTAAACTCATCTTT. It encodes CALGELVFPYAARLGDILKLIF.

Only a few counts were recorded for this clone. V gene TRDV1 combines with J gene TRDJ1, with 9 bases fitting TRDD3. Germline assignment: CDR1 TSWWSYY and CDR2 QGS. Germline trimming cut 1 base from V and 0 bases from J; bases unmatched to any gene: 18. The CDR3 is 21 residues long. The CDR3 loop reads CALGERFLHGWGYAYTDKLIF. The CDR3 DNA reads TGTGCTCTTGGGGAACGGTTTCTGCACGGCTGGGGATACGCGTACACCGATAAACTCATCTTT.

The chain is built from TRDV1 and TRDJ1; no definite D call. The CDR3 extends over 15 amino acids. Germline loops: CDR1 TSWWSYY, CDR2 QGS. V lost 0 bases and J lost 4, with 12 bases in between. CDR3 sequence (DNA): TGTGCTCTTGGGGAACTTTTTTCCGCGAGCGATAAACTCATCTTT. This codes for CALGELFSASDKLIF.

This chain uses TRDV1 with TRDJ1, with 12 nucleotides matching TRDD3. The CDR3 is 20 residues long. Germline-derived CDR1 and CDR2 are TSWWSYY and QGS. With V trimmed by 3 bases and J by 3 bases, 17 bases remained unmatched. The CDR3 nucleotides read TGTGCTCTTGGGGACCTTTCCTACGGGACTGGGGGATACTGGCCCGATAAACTCATCTTT. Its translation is CALGDLSYGTGGYWPDKLIF.

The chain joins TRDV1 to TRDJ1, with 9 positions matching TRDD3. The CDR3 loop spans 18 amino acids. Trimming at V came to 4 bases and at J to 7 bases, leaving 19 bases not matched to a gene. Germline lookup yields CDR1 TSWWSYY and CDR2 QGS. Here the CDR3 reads CALGVRAFLKRGYGKLIF. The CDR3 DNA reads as TGTGCTCTTGGGGTGCGGGCCTTCCTGAAAAGGGGATACGGTAAACTCATCTTT.

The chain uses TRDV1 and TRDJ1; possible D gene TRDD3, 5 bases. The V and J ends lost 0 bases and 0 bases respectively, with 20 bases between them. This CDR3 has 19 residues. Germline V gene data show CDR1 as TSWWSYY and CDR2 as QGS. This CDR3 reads CALGELGPTSGGHTDKLIF. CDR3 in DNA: TGTGCTCTTGGGGAACTAGGCCCCACGTCAGGGGGTCACACCGATAAACTCATCTTT.

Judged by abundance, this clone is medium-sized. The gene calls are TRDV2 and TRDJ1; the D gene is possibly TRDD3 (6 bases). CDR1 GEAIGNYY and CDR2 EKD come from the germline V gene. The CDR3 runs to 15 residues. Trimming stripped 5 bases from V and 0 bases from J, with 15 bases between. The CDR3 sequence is CACVAPGADTDKLIF. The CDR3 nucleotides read TGTGCCTGTGTCGCCCCTGGGGCTGACACCGATAAACTCATCTTT.

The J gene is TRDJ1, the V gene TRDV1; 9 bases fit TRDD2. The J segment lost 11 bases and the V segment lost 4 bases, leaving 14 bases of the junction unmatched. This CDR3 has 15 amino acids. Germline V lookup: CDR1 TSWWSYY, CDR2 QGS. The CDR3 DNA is TGTGCTCTTGGGGCCTTCCTACCCTTACTGGGTAGTCTCATCTTT. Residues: CALGAFLPLLGSLIF.

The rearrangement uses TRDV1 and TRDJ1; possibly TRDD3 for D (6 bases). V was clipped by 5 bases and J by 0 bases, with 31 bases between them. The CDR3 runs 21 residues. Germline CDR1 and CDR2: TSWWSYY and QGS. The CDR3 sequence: CALGPPFWSPYGMGDTDKLIF. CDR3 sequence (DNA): TGTGCTCTTGGGCCTCCCTTCTGGTCACCCTACGGCATGGGGGACACCGATAAACTCATCTTT.

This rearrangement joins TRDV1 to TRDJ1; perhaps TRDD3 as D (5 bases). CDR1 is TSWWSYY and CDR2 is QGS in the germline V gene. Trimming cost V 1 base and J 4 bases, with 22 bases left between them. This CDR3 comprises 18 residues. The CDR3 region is CALGEPPHTGFSGDKLIF. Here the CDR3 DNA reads TGTGCTCTTGGGGAACCCCCCCATACTGGTTTCAGTGGCGATAAACTCATCTTT.

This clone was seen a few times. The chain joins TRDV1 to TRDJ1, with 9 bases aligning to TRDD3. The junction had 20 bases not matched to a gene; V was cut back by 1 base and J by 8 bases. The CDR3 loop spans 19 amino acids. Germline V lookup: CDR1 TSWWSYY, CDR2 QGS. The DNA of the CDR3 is TGTGCTCTTGGGGAACCGAGACTCGGTTTACTGGGGGAAACAACAAAACTCATCTTT. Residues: CALGEPRLGLLGETTKLIF.

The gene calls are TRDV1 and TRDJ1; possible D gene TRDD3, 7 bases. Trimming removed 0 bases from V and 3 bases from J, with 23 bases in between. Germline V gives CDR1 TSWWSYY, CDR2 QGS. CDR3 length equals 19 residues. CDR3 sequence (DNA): TGTGCTCTTGGGGAACTAGGTACGCTCCTACGGGGGGATTCCGATAAACTCATCTTT. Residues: CALGELGTLLRGDSDKLIF.

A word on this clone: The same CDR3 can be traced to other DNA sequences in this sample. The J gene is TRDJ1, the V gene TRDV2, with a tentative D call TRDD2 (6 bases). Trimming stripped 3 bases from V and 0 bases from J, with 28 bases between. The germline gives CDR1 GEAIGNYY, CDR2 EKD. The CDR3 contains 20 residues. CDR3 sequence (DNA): TGTGCCTGTGACCAAACTAGTCCTACGTCGTACTGGACGTACACCGATAAACTCATCTTT. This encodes CACDQTSPTSYWTYTDKLIF.

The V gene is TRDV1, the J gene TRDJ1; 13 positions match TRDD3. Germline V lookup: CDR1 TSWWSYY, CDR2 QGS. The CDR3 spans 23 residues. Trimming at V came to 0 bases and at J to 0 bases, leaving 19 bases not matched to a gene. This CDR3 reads CALGELNSYHITGGYAYTDKLIF. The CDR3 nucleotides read TGTGCTCTTGGGGAACTCAATTCCTACCATATTACTGGGGGATACGCGTACACCGATAAACTCATCTTT.

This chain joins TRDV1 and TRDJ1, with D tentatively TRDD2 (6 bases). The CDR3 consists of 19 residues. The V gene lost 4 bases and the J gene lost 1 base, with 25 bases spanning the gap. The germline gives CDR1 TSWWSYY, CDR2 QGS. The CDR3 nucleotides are TGTGCTCTTGGGGGAACACCTTCCACACTTCTCCTAGTCACCGATAAACTCATCTTT. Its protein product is CALGGTPSTLLLVTDKLIF.

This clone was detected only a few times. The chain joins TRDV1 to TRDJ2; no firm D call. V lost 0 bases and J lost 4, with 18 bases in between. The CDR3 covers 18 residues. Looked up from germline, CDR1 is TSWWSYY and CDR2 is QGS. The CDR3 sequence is CALGELQDRSTSTAQLFF. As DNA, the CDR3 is TGTGCTCTTGGGGAACTACAGGACAGGTCGACCTCGACAGCACAACTCTTCTTT.

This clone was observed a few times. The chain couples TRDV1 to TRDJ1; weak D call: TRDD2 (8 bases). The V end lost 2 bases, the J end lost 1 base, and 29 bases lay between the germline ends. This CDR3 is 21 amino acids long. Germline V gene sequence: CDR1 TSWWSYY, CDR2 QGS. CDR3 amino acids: CALGERSFLRVGGGPTDKLIF. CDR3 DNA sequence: TGTGCTCTTGGGGAAAGGAGCTTCCTACGAGTAGGTGGGGGACCCACCGATAAACTCATCTTT.

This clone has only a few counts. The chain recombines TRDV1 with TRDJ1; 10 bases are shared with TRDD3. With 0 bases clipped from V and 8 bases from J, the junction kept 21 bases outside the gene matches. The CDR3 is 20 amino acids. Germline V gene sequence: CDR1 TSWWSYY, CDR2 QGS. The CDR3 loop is CALGELFYGPTGGSRGKLIF. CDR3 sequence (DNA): TGTGCTCTTGGGGAACTTTTCTACGGCCCTACTGGGGGATCTCGGGGAAAACTCATCTTT.

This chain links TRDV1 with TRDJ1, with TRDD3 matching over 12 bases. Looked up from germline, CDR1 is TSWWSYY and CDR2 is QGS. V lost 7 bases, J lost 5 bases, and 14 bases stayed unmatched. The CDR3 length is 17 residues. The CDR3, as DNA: TGTGCTCTTGACATCCGATCTGGGGGATACGCTGGGGATAAACTCATCTTT. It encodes CALDIRSGGYAGDKLIF.

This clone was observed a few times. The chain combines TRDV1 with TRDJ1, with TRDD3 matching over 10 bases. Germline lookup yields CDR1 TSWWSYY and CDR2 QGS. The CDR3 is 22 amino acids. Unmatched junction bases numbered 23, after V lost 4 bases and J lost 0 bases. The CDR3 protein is CALGGSLLCTGGCLEYTDKLIF. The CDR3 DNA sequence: TGTGCTCTTGGGGGGAGCCTTCTCTGTACTGGGGGATGTCTCGAGTACACCGATAAACTCATCTTT.

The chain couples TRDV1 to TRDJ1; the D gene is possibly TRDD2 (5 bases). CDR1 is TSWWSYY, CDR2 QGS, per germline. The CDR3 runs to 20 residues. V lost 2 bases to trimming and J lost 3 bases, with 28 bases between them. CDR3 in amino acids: CALGEVPLPICLEKADKLIF. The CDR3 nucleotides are TGTGCTCTTGGGGAAGTCCCCCTACCCATATGTTTGGAGAAAGCCGATAAACTCATCTTT.

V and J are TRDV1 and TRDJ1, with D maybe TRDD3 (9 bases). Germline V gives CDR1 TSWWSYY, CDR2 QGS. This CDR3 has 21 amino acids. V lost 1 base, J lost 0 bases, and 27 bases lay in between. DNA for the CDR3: TGTGCTCTTGGGGAACCTTCCTACAACTGGGGGACTACCAAGTACACCGATAAACTCATCTTT. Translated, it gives CALGEPSYNWGTTKYTDKLIF.

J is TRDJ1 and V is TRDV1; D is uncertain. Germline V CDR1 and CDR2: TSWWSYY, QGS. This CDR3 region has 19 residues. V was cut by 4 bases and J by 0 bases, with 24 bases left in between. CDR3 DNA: TGTGCTCTTGGGGCAACCCCCGTATCCCGGTCGGCGTACACCGATAAACTCATCTTT. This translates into CALGATPVSRSAYTDKLIF.